The 24 T cell receptor beta chains listed next were all sequenced from one sample in a study of blood T cell repertoires in COVID-19. Clones were read by immunoSEQ multiplex PCR, and TCRdb kept only the in-frame ones, dropping some. The repertoire holds more than 50,000 clones, with under 95% as singletons. Specimen: peripheral blood. These receptors all come from a human donor in a cohort sampled during active COVID-19.

The CDR3 loop is CANSRSGGEKLFF. The CDR3 DNA reads TGTGCCAACAGCAGATCAGGTGGTGAAAAACTGTTTTTT. This sequence joins TRBV2 and TRBJ1-4; D is unclear. Looked up from germline, CDR1 is SNHLY and CDR2 is FYNNEI. This CDR3 contains 13 residues. The germline V and J ends were trimmed by 10 bases and 7 bases, with 16 bases remaining between them.

This chain's CDR3 is CSVVDWGDESTGELFF. Written as DNA, the CDR3 is TGCAGCGTTGTAGATTGGGGGGATGAGAGCACCGGGGAGCTGTTTTTT. This sequence joins TRBV29-1 and TRBJ2-2; TRBD2 might be the D (6 bases). The germline gives CDR1 SQVTM, CDR2 ANQGSEA. The CDR3 runs to 16 residues. Trimming cost V 4 bases and J 4 bases, with 19 bases left between them.

V is TRBV24-1 and J is TRBJ2-7, with TRBD2 matching 14 bases. Germline V gene sequence: CDR1 KGHDR, CDR2 SFDVKD. The CDR3 extends over 17 amino acids. The junction had 15 bases not matched to a gene; V was cut back by 9 bases and J by 6 bases. For the CDR3, the DNA is TGTGCCACCGCCCCGACTAGCGGGAGGGCCGGGCTCCTCGAGCAGTACTTC. Translation: CATAPTSGRAGLLEQYF.

The chain uses TRBV7-2 and TRBJ2-3, with D possibly being TRBD1 (5 bases). Between the trimmed V and J ends, which lost 1 base and 3 bases, there was a span of 8 bases. CDR1 and CDR2 from the germline V gene are SGHTA and FQGNSA. This CDR3 is built from 14 residues. CDR3 bases: TGTGCCAGCAGCTTAGGCCCAGGGACAGATACGCAGTATTTT. Translating it yields CASSLGPGTDTQYF.

CDR3 nucleotide sequence: TGTGCCAGCTCACCACGACAGGGGCGGTCAGGAGAGACCCAGTACTTC. The encoded protein is CASSPRQGRSGETQYF. The chain couples TRBV18 to TRBJ2-5, with 8 bases aligning to TRBD1. V shed 1 base, J shed 4 bases, and the junction held 8 bases outside the gene matches. CDR3 length: 16 amino acids. Germline V gene sequence: CDR1 KGHSH, CDR2 LQKENI. The full variable domain, completed using reference TRBV18 and TRBJ2-5, is NAGVMQNPRHLVRRRGQEARLRCSPMKGHSHVYWYRQLPEEGLKFMVYLQKENIIDESGMPKERFSAEFPKEGPSILRIQQVVRGDSAAYFCASSPRQGRSGETQYFGPGTRLLVL.

The gene calls are TRBV4-2 and TRBJ1-6; the D is unclear. The V end lost 2 bases, the J end lost 14 bases, and 16 bases lay between the germline ends. CDR3 length: 14 amino acids. Germline loops: CDR1 LGHNA, CDR2 YNFKEQ. The CDR3 reads CASSQNLGSRSLHF. Written as DNA, the CDR3 is TGTGCCAGCAGCCAAAATCTGGGCAGTAGGTCCCTCCACTTT.

The chain carries TRBV7-2 and TRBJ2-1; tentative D call: TRBD2 (6 bases). CDR3 size: 13 residues. V was pared by 5 bases and J by 10 bases, with 15 bases between. Germline assignment: CDR1 SGHTA and CDR2 FQGNSA. For the CDR3, the DNA is TGTGCCAGCAGCCCCAGGGACTTGTGGGAGCAGTTCTTC. Amino acids: CASSPRDLWEQFF.

CDR3 in amino acids: CASSETTAGGNQPQHF. CDR3 in DNA: TGCGCCAGCAGTGAGACGACGGCAGGGGGAAATCAGCCCCAGCATTTT. The rearrangement joins TRBV10-2 to TRBJ1-5, with TRBD1 identical over 7 bases. The CDR3 consists of 16 residues. V lost 2 bases, J lost 4 bases, and 8 bases stayed unmatched. Germline values: CDR1 WSHSY, CDR2 SAAADI.

The rearrangement links TRBV6-4 to TRBJ2-3; tentative D call: TRBD2 (6 bases). Germline V gene sequence: CDR1 MRHNA, CDR2 SNTAGT. This CDR3 has 15 amino acids. Trimming stripped 2 bases from V and 0 bases from J, with 9 bases between. The CDR3 is CASSDEGTSTDTQYF. The CDR3 region has the DNA TGTGCCAGCAGTGACGAGGGGACTAGCACAGATACGCAGTATTTT.

V is TRBV14 and J is TRBJ2-7; 7 positions agree with TRBD2. The CDR3 is 17 amino acids. The germline V gene encodes CDR1 SGHDN and CDR2 FVKESK. Unmatched junction bases numbered 12, after V lost 4 bases and J lost 0 bases. CDR3 amino acids: CASSPGGGVPSSYEQYF. In DNA, the CDR3 is TGTGCCAGCAGCCCCGGGGGAGGGGTACCGAGCTCCTACGAGCAGTACTTC.

The chain employs TRBV18 and TRBJ2-3; 9 bases agree with TRBD1. The germline gives CDR1 KGHSH, CDR2 LQKENI. The CDR3 consists of 15 residues. V lost 6 bases to trimming and J lost 2 bases; unmatched junction nucleotides: 6. The CDR3 bases are TGTGCCAGCTCTTCGGGACAGGGTTTCACAGATACGCAGTATTTT. It codes for CASSSGQGFTDTQYF. The full variable domain, its missing parts supplied by reference TRBV18 and TRBJ2-3, is NAGVMQNPRHLVRRRGQEARLRCSPMKGHSHVYWYRQLPEEGLKFMVYLQKENIIDESGMPKERFSAEFPKEGPSILRIQQVVRGDSAAYFCASSSGQGFTDTQYFGPGTRLTVL.

The chain couples TRBV5-1 to TRBJ1-1; 8 bases align to TRBD1. The CDR3 is 14 residues long. V lost 1 base, J lost 4 bases, and 3 bases stayed unmatched. From germline, CDR1 is SGHRS and CDR2 YFSETQ. The CDR3 spells CASSLPGGLTEAFF. In DNA form, the CDR3 reads TGCGCCAGCAGCTTGCCAGGGGGCCTCACTGAAGCTTTCTTT.

The chain has TRBV28 and TRBJ1-5, with 8 nucleotides matching TRBD1. CDR1 is MDHEN and CDR2 is SYDVKM in the germline V gene. The CDR3 is 15 residues long. V was clipped by 3 bases and J by 6 bases; unmatched bases: 7. The CDR3 spells CASSFGDRKGQPQHF. As DNA, the CDR3 is TGTGCCAGCAGTTTTGGGGACAGGAAGGGTCAGCCCCAGCATTTT.

For the CDR3, the DNA is TGTGCCATCAGTGAGTCGATGACAGGGGTGGCCAAAAACATTCAGTACTTC. Translating it yields CAISESMTGVAKNIQYF. This chain joins TRBV10-3 and TRBJ2-4; 8 nucleotides agree with TRBD1. Germline V gives CDR1 ENHRY, CDR2 SYGVKD. V lost 0 bases and J lost 1; bases outside the gene matches: 5. The CDR3 has 17 amino acids.

The V gene is TRBV5-4, the J gene TRBJ2-7, with TRBD1 identical over 7 bases. This CDR3 comprises 16 residues. The V gene's germline CDR1 is SGHNT and CDR2 YYREEE (reference sequence). J lost 1 base, V lost 3 bases, and 10 bases had no gene match. CDR3 sequence reads: CASSSYRDRGSYEQYF. The CDR3 nucleotides are TGTGCCAGCAGCTCCTACCGGGACAGAGGTTCCTACGAGCAGTACTTC.

The chain carries TRBV27 and TRBJ2-1; 10 nucleotides line up with TRBD2. Germline V gives CDR1 MNHEY, CDR2 SMNVEV (reference sequence). The CDR3 runs to 18 residues. With 2 bases clipped from V and 7 bases from J, the junction kept 14 bases outside the gene matches. The CDR3 nucleotides are TGTGCCAGCAGTTTACGTCCCTTTTCTAGCGGGAGAGGGAATGAGCAGTTCTTC. Amino acids: CASSLRPFSSGRGNEQFF.

For the CDR3, the DNA is TGTGCCAGCAGCAGATTAGACAGAAAAGGGACCCAGTACTTC. Its translation is CASSRLDRKGTQYF. This sequence joins TRBV6-2 or TRBV6-3 and TRBJ2-5, with D tentatively TRBD1 (5 bases). Deletions cut 6 bases from V and 7 bases from J, with 18 bases between. The V gene's germline CDR1 is MNHEY and CDR2 SVGEGT. The CDR3 sequence is 14 residues long.

This clone was counted once. The chain couples TRBV28 to TRBJ1-5, with 7 nucleotides matching TRBD1. Per the germline V gene, CDR1 is MDHEN and CDR2 is SYDVKM. V was pared by 5 bases and J by 4 bases, with 5 bases of the junction left unmatched. The CDR3 spans 14 residues. The CDR3 here is CASSTTGPNQPQHF. The DNA for the CDR3 is TGTGCCAGCAGTACGACAGGGCCGAATCAGCCCCAGCATTTT.

This chain joins TRBV28 and TRBJ1-6, with 7 bases identical to TRBD1. The CDR3 runs to 17 residues. The germline CDR1 and CDR2 sequences are MDHEN and SYDVKM. Losses at the gene ends were 4 bases for V and 4 bases for J; bases not matched to a gene: 10. The CDR3 sequence is CASSSPRDSQYNSPLHF. CDR3 DNA sequence: TGTGCCAGCAGTTCACCCAGGGACAGCCAGTATAATTCACCCCTCCACTTT. The full variable domain, with the rest looked up from reference TRBV28 and TRBJ1-6, is DVKVTQSSRYLVKRTGEKVFLECVQDMDHENMFWYRQDPGLGLRLIYFSYDVKMKEKGDIPEGYSVSREKKERFSLILESASTNQTSMYLCASSSPRDSQYNSPLHFGNGTRLTVT.

The V and J genes are TRBV19 and TRBJ2-3; tentative D call: TRBD1 (5 bases). From germline, CDR1 is LNHDA and CDR2 SQIVND (reference sequence). The CDR3 loop spans 15 amino acids. Trimming stripped 2 bases from V and 6 bases from J, with 15 bases between. CDR3 amino acids: CASSILVGAQDTQYF. As DNA, the CDR3 is TGTGCCAGTAGTATACTAGTAGGGGCCCAGGATACGCAGTATTTT. The whole variable domain, filled in from reference TRBV19 and TRBJ2-3, reads DGGITQSPKYLFRKEGQNVTLSCEQNLNHDAMYWYRQDPGQGLRLIYYSQIVNDFQKGDIAEGYSVSREKKESFPLTVTSAQKNPTAFYLCASSILVGAQDTQYFGPGTRLTVL.

The CDR3 region has the DNA TGTGCCACCAGTGATGTGACTAGCGGCAACACCTACGAGCAGTACTTC. Amino acids: CATSDVTSGNTYEQYF. The V gene is TRBV24-1, the J gene TRBJ2-7; 9 bases align to TRBD2. V lost 3 bases and J lost 2; bases outside the gene matches: 7. Germline V gene sequence: CDR1 KGHDR, CDR2 SFDVKD. There are 16 residues in the CDR3.

The chain couples TRBV18 to TRBJ2-3; perhaps TRBD1 as D (5 bases). Per the germline V gene, CDR1 is KGHSH and CDR2 is LQKENI. The CDR3 has 16 residues. V was pared by 0 bases and J by 2 bases, with 12 bases between. CDR3 bases: TGTGCCAGCTCACCACCGTTGGGGCGATACACAGATACGCAGTATTTT. Protein: CASSPPLGRYTDTQYF.

This chain uses TRBV6-5 with TRBJ2-5; 15 nucleotides align to TRBD2. Trimming cost V 0 bases and J 5 bases; bases outside gene matches: 1. Germline V gene lookup returns CDR1 MNHEY and CDR2 SVGAGI. The CDR3 extends over 16 amino acids. The CDR3 spells CASSYSGLAGGETQYF. CDR3 in DNA: TGTGCCAGCAGTTACTCGGGACTAGCGGGAGGCGAGACCCAGTACTTC.

V usage is TRBV10-2 and J usage is TRBJ2-3; 10 bases are a match to TRBD2. Trimming removed 7 bases from V and 4 bases from J; junction bases left unmatched: 8. The CDR3 has 15 residues. CDR1 and CDR2 (germline): WSHSY, SAAADI. The CDR3 bases are TGCGCCAGCATACCCCTAGCGGGAGCCCCAGATACGCAGTATTTT. Its protein is CASIPLAGAPDTQYF.